This entry concerns a single T cell receptor (beta chain). Of the isolated RNA, all was reverse transcribed, and so the sequenced material was expressed TCRB transcripts. Assay used: immunoSEQ multiplex PCR; TCRdb lists only in-frame clones, some missing. Of 200,000 to 250,000 clones in the sample, 27% are singletons; the top ten hold 3.5% to 4%. These data are taken from a study of beta chain features in type 1 diabetes. About the study: What patients shared with healthy donors was a similar profile of age, gender and cell yields.

V lost 7 bases and J 6 bases, leaving 10 bases between the germline ends. In germline, CDR1 is LNHDA, CDR2 SQIVND (reference sequence). The length of the CDR3 is 12 residues. The chain carries TRBV19 and TRBJ2-1; D may be TRBD1 (6 bases). The sequence was obtained from a man between 25 and 39 years old in good health. The sequenced sample consisted of central memory CD4+ T cells from blood. Here the CDR3 reads CASTDRTNEQFF. CDR3 DNA sequence: TGTGCCAGTACGGACAGAACCAATGAGCAGTTCTTC. Filled out from reference TRBV19 and TRBJ2-1, the complete variable domain reads DGGITQSPKYLFRKEGQNVTLSCEQNLNHDAMYWYRQDPGQGLRLIYYSQIVNDFQKGDIAEGYSVSREKKESFPLTVTSAQKNPTAFYLCASTDRTNEQFFGPGTRLTVL.